In this sample, the clone carrying this T cell receptor beta chain turned up many times. This sample was taken from a study of T cells in Graves' hyperthyroidism and ophthalmopathy. The diagnoses drew upon clinical symptoms, serum thyroxine and TRAb, thyroid ultrasound and orbital computed tomography. Trimming took 6 bases from V and 1 from J, leaving 13 bases between them. Germline CDR1 and CDR2: MNHNS and SASEGT. This CDR3 has 15 residues. Amplification targeted TCR beta CDR3 regions from RNA transcripts. The study used the HTBI primer set for a first-round RT-PCR of the TCR CDR3. In TCRdb, the multiplex PCR reads were re-called with MiXCR into one record per CDR3 protein. In the table there are a few hundred thousand distinct CDR3 sequences, 13% to 15% of which are singletons.

The TCR was taken from a woman aged 55-70 years with Graves' ophthalmopathy. The sequencing sample was made of blood. The chain couples TRBV6-1 to TRBJ2-1, with D hard to call. The CDR3 DNA reads as TGTGCCAGCAGATATAGGACGCTATCCTACAATGAGCAGTTCTTC. The encoded protein is CASRYRTLSYNEQFF.